The clone carrying this TCR beta chain was counted between two and nine times. Its specificity is unknown. This entry comes from a study of beta chain features in type 1 diabetes. Findings of the study overall: For TCRB rearrangement, an influence of HLA type remained unresolved here. Naive, central memory and Treg TCRB repertoires appeared more alike in patients than in healthy donors.

All of the isolated RNA was reverse transcribed, so expressed TCRB transcripts were sequenced. Naive, central memory and regulatory T cell samples came to a mean of around 3.5 million reads. Sequencing used immunoSEQ multiplex PCR; TCRdb keeps in-frame clones, though not all of them. Of hundreds of thousands of clones in the sample, roughly 13% are singletons; the top ten hold about 0.04%. Looked up from germline, CDR1 is SGHRS and CDR2 is YFSETQ. V lost 3 bases and J lost 6, with 18 bases in between. The CDR3 is made up of 15 amino acids. The sample comprised naive CD4+ T cells from blood. The chain recombines TRBV5-1 with TRBJ1-2, with D perhaps TRBD1 (5 bases). The receptor was derived from a man younger than 40 in good health. CDR3 amino acids: CASSSLAGSAHGYTF. DNA for the CDR3: TGCGCCAGCAGCTCACTGGCAGGGTCGGCCCATGGCTACACCTTC. Combining the CDR3 with reference TRBV5-1 and TRBJ1-2 gives the whole variable domain KAGVTQTPRYLIKTRGQQVTLSCSPISGHRSVSWYQQTPGQGLQFLFEYFSETQRNKGNFPGRFSGRQFSNSRSEMNVSTLELGDSALYLCASSSLAGSAHGYTFGSGTRLTVV.